Described below is a single T cell receptor (beta chain) sequence and its context. Its antigen is not known. This library used about 360 ng RNA and molecular barcoded adaptors spanning alpha/delta and beta/gamma chains. TCRdb re-called the reads through MiXCR, storing one row per CDR3 protein. The table shows some 40,000 distinct CDR3 sequences, with 14% occurring only once. The germline CDR1 and CDR2 sequences are WNHNN and SYGVQD (reference sequence). The trim removed 1 base at V and 4 bases at J, leaving 7 bases unmatched. The CDR3 length is 16 residues. The data were taken from a study of read filtering for tumor transcriptome and immune sequencing. Study at large: Among patients, some 17 were male and 14 female, aged 47 to 80 (mean about 66). RNA-seq yielded only about 75 to 1,400 TCR reads, IR-seq about 4 to 10.27 million.

Study-wide results and limits: IR-seq captured clonotypes deeper and more reliably than RNA-seq.

This sequence joins TRBV10-1 and TRBJ2-1; TRBD2 aligns across 7 bases. This sequence originates from a donor aged 40 or older with multiple myeloma. The sequenced sample was a population of CD138-negative cells sorted from bone marrow. The CDR3, as DNA: TGCGCCAGCAGTGAGTTAGGACTAGGACTGTACAATGAGCAGTTCTTC. Translated: CASSELGLGLYNEQFF.